These 19 T cell receptor beta chains originate from one sample sequenced in a study of CD8 T cells in ankylosing spondylitis. TCRdb itself ran the 5' RACE reads through MiXCR, one entry per CDR3 protein. The sample contains hundreds of thousands of distinct CDR3 sequences, around 19% of which appear only once. The specimen sequenced was blood, either unsorted or a sorted T cell fraction (not recorded which). Receptor source: a male donor with ankylosing spondylitis or in good health (not recorded which).

There are a few counts of this clonotype. This chain uses TRBV25-1 with TRBJ2-1, with a tentative D call TRBD2 (5 bases). Looked up from germline, CDR1 is MGHDK and CDR2 is SYGVNS. This CDR3 spans 15 amino acids. Trimming took 3 bases from V and 2 from J, leaving 11 bases between them. For the CDR3, the DNA is TGTGCCAGCAGTGAGCCCGGGGATGCCTACAATGAGCAGTTCTTC. Translating gives CASSEPGDAYNEQFF.

This clonotype was seen a few times. The chain links TRBV3-1 to TRBJ2-4, with D uncertain. Germline-derived CDR1 and CDR2 are LGHDT and YNNKEL (reference sequence). V was cut by 1 base and J by 3 bases, with 7 bases left in between. This CDR3 is 14 amino acids long. The CDR3 is CASSQGISKNIQYF. The CDR3 nucleotides read TGTGCCAGCAGCCAAGGGATAAGCAAAAACATTCAGTACTTC.

This clonotype was found a few times. The chain employs TRBV20-1 and TRBJ2-3; perhaps TRBD2 as D (5 bases). This CDR3 region has 13 residues. Trimming left V 6 bases short and J 6 bases short, with 16 bases between. The germline gives CDR1 DFQATT, CDR2 SNEGSKA (reference sequence). The DNA for the CDR3 is TGCAGTGCCTGGGCTAGCCTAGACGATACGCAGTATTTT. Residues: CSAWASLDDTQYF.

In this sample, this clonotype turned up many times. CDR3 in DNA: TGCAGCGTTGGGTCCGGGAACAATCAGCCCCAGCATTTT. Translating it yields CSVGSGNNQPQHF. This chain connects TRBV29-1 to TRBJ1-5; D uncertain. From germline, CDR1 is SQVTM and CDR2 ANQGSEA. The CDR3 extends over 13 amino acids. The V and J ends lost 4 bases and 3 bases respectively, with 10 bases between them.

The chain combines TRBV5-1 with TRBJ1-1; D is possibly TRBD1 (5 bases). V was clipped by 4 bases and J by 0 bases, with 13 bases between them. The CDR3 has 15 residues. Germline CDR1 reads SGHRS; CDR2 reads YFSETQ. The CDR3 nucleotides read TGCGCCAGCAGCCTGGCCGGGGGGTTGAACACTGAAGCTTTCTTT. Protein: CASSLAGGLNTEAFF.

This clonotype was detected many times. This chain links TRBV12-3 or TRBV12-4 with TRBJ1-6; D is ambiguous. Trimming removed 5 bases from V and 5 bases from J, with 13 bases in between. The CDR3 is made up of 15 amino acids. CDR3 bases: TGTGCCAGCAGTCCGGAGGCGAAACATAATTCACCCCTCCACTTT. Amino acid sequence: CASSPEAKHNSPLHF.

The J gene is TRBJ2-1, the V gene TRBV5-1, with a possible D match to TRBD1 (6 bases). This CDR3 is built from 15 residues. Trimming left V 0 bases short and J 4 bases short, with 11 bases between. Per the germline V gene, CDR1 is SGHRS and CDR2 is YFSETQ. CDR3 DNA sequence: TGCGCCAGCAGCTTGGGGCAGGGGATATACAATGAGCAGTTCTTC. Amino acids: CASSLGQGIYNEQFF.

This clonotype has more than one count but fewer than ten. The rearrangement links TRBV6-7 to TRBJ2-7; tentatively, D is TRBD1 or TRBD2 (5 bases each). TRBV6-7 is an ORF, with its function uncertain. CDR3 length: 20 amino acids. V was clipped by 0 bases and J by 2 bases, with 26 bases between them. This CDR3 reads CASSYSSTGRVLPDAYEQYV. Written as DNA, the CDR3 is TGTGCCAGCAGTTACTCGAGTACGGGACGGGTTCTCCCCGACGCCTACGAGCAGTACGTC.

This clonotype was counted many times. The chain joins TRBV12-3 or TRBV12-4 to TRBJ2-2; D remains ambiguous. The CDR3 loop spans 13 amino acids. The V and J ends lost 6 bases and 3 bases respectively, with 8 bases between them. The CDR3 region has the DNA TGTGCCAGCAGGGAGCGCGACACCGGGGAGCTGTTTTTT. It codes for CASRERDTGELFF.

The chain is built from TRBV12-5 and TRBJ2-2; D possibly corresponds to TRBD1 (5 bases). Germline CDR1 and CDR2: LGHNT and FRNRAP. The V end lost 5 bases, the J end lost 4 bases, and 14 bases lay between the germline ends. This CDR3 comprises 15 residues. This CDR3 is CASGVDRSPTGELFF. CDR3 nucleotides: TGTGCTAGTGGTGTCGACAGAAGCCCCACCGGGGAGCTGTTTTTT.

V and J are TRBV29-1 and TRBJ1-3; D ambiguous. The V end lost 7 bases, the J end lost 0 bases, and 10 bases lay between the germline ends. The CDR3 is 13 residues long. Germline lookup yields CDR1 SQVTM and CDR2 ANQGSEA. The CDR3 region has the DNA TGCAGCGGGCTCGGCCCCTCTGGAAACACCATATATTTT. Translating it yields CSGLGPSGNTIYF.

The chain links TRBV12-3 or TRBV12-4 to TRBJ1-4; the D is unclear. V was cut by 6 bases and J by 7 bases, with 15 bases left in between. The CDR3 extends over 14 amino acids. Here the CDR3 DNA reads TGTGCCAGCAGAGAGAGGCCGGAGGGTGAAAAACTGTTTTTT. Its translation is CASRERPEGEKLFF.

This clonotype has at least ten counts. This chain connects TRBV12-3 or TRBV12-4 to TRBJ1-3; D call uncertain. The germline V and J ends were trimmed by 5 bases and 4 bases, with 15 bases remaining between them. This CDR3 contains 15 residues. CDR3 in amino acids: CASSPSAYAGNTIYF. The CDR3 DNA reads as TGTGCCAGCAGTCCCTCGGCCTATGCGGGAAACACCATATATTTT.

The genes are TRBV20-1 and TRBJ1-5; D gene ambiguous. The germline CDR1 and CDR2 sequences are DFQATT and SNEGSKA (reference sequence). The germline V and J ends were trimmed by 3 bases and 5 bases, with 11 bases remaining between them. This CDR3 contains 13 residues. This CDR3 is CSASSASDQPQHF. CDR3 DNA: TGCAGTGCTAGCAGTGCGTCCGATCAGCCCCAGCATTTT.

The chain combines TRBV30 with TRBJ1-6; 8 bases are shared with TRBD1. The ends lost 1 base at V and 10 bases at J; junction bases unmatched: 6. This CDR3 contains 14 residues. Germline V gene lookup returns CDR1 GTSNPN and CDR2 SVGIG (reference sequence). The CDR3 DNA is TGTGCCTGGAGTGCCGACAGGGGTTGGTCACCCCTCCACTTT. Translation: CAWSADRGWSPLHF.

The chain has TRBV9 and TRBJ2-3, with a tentative D call TRBD2 (5 bases). CDR1 is SGDLS, CDR2 YYNGEE, per germline. Deletions cut 4 bases from V and 0 bases from J, with 12 bases between. CDR3 length equals 15 residues. The CDR3 DNA sequence: TGTGCCAGCAGCACCCGGGGTACTAGCACAGATACGCAGTATTTT. Its protein is CASSTRGTSTDTQYF.

This clonotype was counted ten times or more. V usage is TRBV12-3 or TRBV12-4 and J usage is TRBJ1-1, with a tentative D call TRBD1 (6 bases). The ends were cut back, 6 bases at V and 7 bases at J, with 12 bases in the middle. The CDR3 has 12 residues. As DNA, the CDR3 is TGTGCCAGCAGCCCTTACAGGGTTGAAGCTTTCTTT. It is translated as CASSPYRVEAFF.

This chain connects TRBV28 to TRBJ1-2, with D perhaps matching TRBD1 (5 bases). The ends were cut back, 6 bases at V and 8 bases at J, with 19 bases in the middle. This CDR3 is built from 14 residues. CDR1 and CDR2 from the germline V gene are MDHEN and SYDVKM. The CDR3 region has the DNA TGTGCCAGCAGCCCTACGGGGGGAGCCCGAGGCTACACCTTC. It is translated as CASSPTGGARGYTF.

There are many counts of this clonotype. J is TRBJ2-3 and V is TRBV28, with 8 bases aligning to TRBD1. Germline V gene lookup returns CDR1 MDHEN and CDR2 SYDVKM. This CDR3 contains 17 residues. V lost 3 bases to trimming and J lost 5 bases; unmatched junction nucleotides: 13. DNA of the CDR3: TGTGCCAGCAGTTTGGGCGCGGCAGGGGGCCGATTAGATACGCAGTATTTT. Its protein product is CASSLGAAGGRLDTQYF.